These 16 T cell receptor beta chains came from one sample sequenced in a study of blood T cells in healthy people across ages. Primed by a sample-barcoded 5' primer and a J-beta primer mix, a second PCR proceeded for roughly 6 to 12 cycles. A single record per CDR3 protein comes from TCRdb applying MiXCR to the 5' RACE reads. This sample has some 640,000 distinct CDR3 sequences; about 30% occur once, and the top ten carry 15% to 19%. The sample taken for sequencing was blood. The receptors were sampled from a woman aged 80 or over in good health.

This chain connects TRBV11-2 to TRBJ2-5; D is possibly TRBD1 (6 bases). The CDR3 consists of 14 residues. The V gene's germline CDR1 is SGHAT and CDR2 FQNNGV. The V gene lost 5 bases and the J gene lost 2 bases, with 12 bases spanning the gap. CDR3 region: CASSPGTIQETQYF. The DNA for the CDR3 is TGTGCCAGCAGCCCCGGGACAATACAAGAGACCCAGTACTTC.

This clonotype was picked up many times. The J gene is TRBJ2-3, the V gene TRBV11-3, with 12 bases matching TRBD2. The ends lost 4 bases at V and 4 bases at J; junction bases unmatched: 6. CDR1 is SGHNT and CDR2 is YENEEA in the germline V gene. The CDR3 covers 16 residues. CDR3 bases: TGTGCCAGCAGCTCCAGATCTAGCGGGGGGGCAGATACGCAGTATTTT. Protein: CASSSRSSGGADTQYF.

The table lists this clonotype with many counts. The chain joins TRBV7-6 to TRBJ2-7; D is undetermined. Trimming removed 1 base from V and 0 bases from J, with 13 bases in between. This CDR3 spans 16 amino acids. The germline gives CDR1 SGHVS, CDR2 FNYEAQ. The CDR3 protein is CASSLGSAASSYEQYF. CDR3 DNA sequence: TGTGCCAGCAGCTTAGGCTCGGCAGCTAGCTCCTACGAGCAGTACTTC.

This clonotype has a handful of counts. The chain joins TRBV6-1 to TRBJ1-1; 10 bases line up with TRBD1. The V segment lost 7 bases and the J segment 4 bases; nucleotides outside the gene matches: 6. Germline V lookup: CDR1 MNHNS, CDR2 SASEGT. The CDR3 has 14 residues. In nucleotides, the CDR3 is TGTGCCAGCAACGGAGGGACAGGGGTCACTGAAGCTTTCTTT. Translating gives CASNGGTGVTEAFF.

This clonotype was observed a few times. A read error may explain this, as a much larger clone is one base away. V and J are TRBV7-3 and TRBJ2-7; TRBD2 aligns across 10 bases. Germline lookup yields CDR1 SGHTA and CDR2 FQGTGA. This CDR3 is built from 14 residues. With V trimmed by 2 bases and J by 7 bases, 5 bases remained unmatched. Here the CDR3 reads CASSLRLAGDEQYF. The CDR3 region has the DNA TGTGCCAGCAGCTTACGGCTAGCGGGGGATGAGCAGTACTTC.

The chain is built from TRBV30 and TRBJ2-4; TRBD1 or TRBD2 may be the D gene (5 bases each). The DNA end is a closer match to TRBJ2-5, so the J assignment may be wrong. The CDR3 has 14 amino acids. Germline V CDR1 and CDR2: GTSNPN, SVGIG (reference sequence). CDR3 sequence reads: CAWSWGSGQETQYF. Here the CDR3 DNA reads TGTGCCTGGAGCTGGGGGTCGGGGCAAGAGACCCAGTACTTC.

Only one count was recorded for this clonotype. A much larger clone is a single base away; this may be a read error. This chain joins TRBV6-1 and TRBJ2-1; 7 nucleotides align to TRBD2. The CDR3 sequence is 15 residues long. Germline V gene data show CDR1 as MNHNS and CDR2 as SASEGT. The CDR3 protein is CASSVRTREYNGQFF. The CDR3 DNA reads TGTGCCAGCAGTGTTAGGACTAGAGAATACAATGGGCAGTTCTTC.

This clonotype was recorded many times. The V call is TRBV20-1, the J call TRBJ2-7, with 11 positions matching TRBD2. CDR3 size: 15 residues. V was pared by 1 base and J by 7 bases, with 9 bases of the junction left unmatched. Germline CDR1 and CDR2: DFQATT and SNEGSKA (reference sequence). The CDR3 region has the DNA TGCAGTGCTAGAGGCCCGGGACTAGCGGCGGGGGAGCAGTACTTC. Translating gives CSARGPGLAAGEQYF.

The rearrangement joins TRBV20-1 to TRBJ2-7; D may correspond to TRBD1 or TRBD2 (5 bases each). Germline CDR1 DFQATT, CDR2 SNEGSKA (reference sequence). With 1 base removed from V and 0 bases from J, the gap between germline ends came to 16 bases. The length of the CDR3 is 16 residues. The CDR3 loop reads CSARGQTPGTSYEQYF. CDR3 nucleotide sequence: TGCAGTGCTAGAGGCCAGACCCCCGGGACCTCCTACGAGCAGTACTTC.

This clonotype has more than one count but fewer than ten. The CDR3 sequence is CSAPTPRTYGYTF. The CDR3 coding sequence is TGCAGTGCTCCTACCCCGAGGACGTATGGCTACACCTTC. This rearrangement joins TRBV20-1 to TRBJ1-2; D is uncertain. The V end was cut by 5 bases, the J end by 5 bases, with 15 bases between. The germline V gene encodes CDR1 DFQATT and CDR2 SNEGSKA (reference sequence). The CDR3 consists of 13 residues.

This clonotype occurred many times. V usage is TRBV28 and J usage is TRBJ2-7; no reliable D call. Trimming pared 6 bases from V and 6 bases from J, leaving 12 bases between. This CDR3 spans 12 amino acids. CDR1 is MDHEN, CDR2 SYDVKM, per germline. The CDR3 DNA reads TGTGCCAGCAGCCCCCTTAGCCTCGAGCAGTACTTC. It yields the protein CASSPLSLEQYF.

This clonotype came up many times. The V gene is TRBV7-9, the J gene TRBJ2-1; D not certain. Germline CDR1 SEHNR, CDR2 FQNEAQ (reference sequence). The CDR3 is 13 residues long. The V and J ends lost 4 bases and 6 bases respectively, with 10 bases between them. CDR3 sequence reads: CASSSLWINEQFF. The CDR3 DNA is TGTGCCAGCAGCTCCCTGTGGATCAATGAGCAGTTCTTC.

About this clonotype: Being one base from a much bigger clone, this may be a read error. V gene TRBV7-8 combines with J gene TRBJ2-7; TRBD2 aligns across 12 bases. The J call may be incorrect, as the DNA end agrees better with TRBJ2-5. CDR1 SGHVS and CDR2 FQNEAQ come from the germline V gene. The CDR3 is 16 residues long. The CDR3 spells CASSPASGGGGETQYF. CDR3 DNA sequence: TGTGCCAGCAGCCCAGCTAGCGGGGGGGGCGGAGAGACCCAGTACTTC.

This clonotype has at least ten counts. The chain has TRBV20-1 and TRBJ1-2; D is perhaps TRBD1 (6 bases). The CDR3 runs to 13 residues. Looked up from germline, CDR1 is DFQATT and CDR2 is SNEGSKA (reference sequence). With 6 bases removed from V and 1 base from J, the gap between germline ends came to 12 bases. CDR3: CSARDILNYGYTF. CDR3 sequence (DNA): TGCAGTGCCAGGGACATACTTAACTATGGCTACACCTTC.

This clonotype was seen repeatedly, ten times or more. Since a much larger clone is just one base distant, this may be a read error. The J gene is TRBJ1-2, the V gene TRBV25-1, with D possibly matching TRBD1 (6 bases). The CDR3 extends over 14 amino acids. From germline, CDR1 is MGHDK and CDR2 SYGVNS. V was pared by 6 bases and J by 5 bases, with 16 bases between. The CDR3 DNA reads as TGTGCCAGCAGGGAAGCCGGGGGCGGGTATGGCTACACCTTC. Translation gives CASREAGGGYGYTF.

In regard to this clonotype: A much bigger clone sits one base away, suggesting this may be a read error. The V call is TRBV9, the J call TRBJ2-1; no clear D. The J call is doubtful: the DNA matches TRBJ2-7 better. Germline V CDR1 and CDR2: SGDLS, YYNGEE. The CDR3 consists of 14 residues. The CDR3, as DNA: TGTGCCAGCAGCGTAGGACCCAAATACAATGAGCAGTACTTC. Amino acids: CASSVGPKYNEQYF.